This TCR beta chain is drawn from a study of CD8 T cells in ankylosing spondylitis. Study-level results: Among TCR beta sequences, a motif of eight highly homologous variants appeared characteristic of ankylosing spondylitis blood.

Note on this clonotype: Its antigen is undetermined.

Germline CDR1 ENHRY, CDR2 SYGVKD. This CDR3 is built from 12 residues. Between the trimmed V and J ends, which lost 6 bases and 4 bases, there was a span of 8 bases. MiXCR, applied by TCRdb to the 5' RACE reads, yields one record per CDR3 protein. The profile shows around 770,000 distinct CDR3 sequences, over 15% of them singletons. The V call is TRBV10-3, the J call TRBJ2-3, with no clear D. The sequenced sample consisted of blood, either unsorted or a sorted T cell fraction (not recorded which). This sequence originates from a male donor with ankylosing spondylitis. The CDR3 coding sequence is TGTGCCATCAGCGAGGCGGCAGATACGCAGTATTTT. Encoded protein: CAISEAADTQYF.